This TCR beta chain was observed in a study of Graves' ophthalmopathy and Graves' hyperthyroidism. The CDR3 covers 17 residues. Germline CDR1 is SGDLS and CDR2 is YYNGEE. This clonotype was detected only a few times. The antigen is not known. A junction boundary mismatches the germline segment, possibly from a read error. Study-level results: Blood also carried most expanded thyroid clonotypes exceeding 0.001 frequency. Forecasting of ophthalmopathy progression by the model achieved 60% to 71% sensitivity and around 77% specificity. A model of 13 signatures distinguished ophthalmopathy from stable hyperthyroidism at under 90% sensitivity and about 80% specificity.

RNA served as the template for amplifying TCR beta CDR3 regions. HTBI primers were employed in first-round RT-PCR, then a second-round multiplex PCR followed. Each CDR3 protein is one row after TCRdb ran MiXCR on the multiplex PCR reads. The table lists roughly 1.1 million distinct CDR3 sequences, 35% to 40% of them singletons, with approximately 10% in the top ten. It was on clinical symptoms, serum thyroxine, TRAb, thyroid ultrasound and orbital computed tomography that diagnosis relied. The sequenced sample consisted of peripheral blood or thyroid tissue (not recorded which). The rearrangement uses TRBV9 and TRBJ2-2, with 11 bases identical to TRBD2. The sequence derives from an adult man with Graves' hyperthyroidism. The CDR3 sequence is CAGSERGLAGNTGELFF. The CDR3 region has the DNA TGTGCCGGCAGCGAGAGAGGACTAGCGGGGAACACCGGGGAGCTGTTTTTT.